This T cell receptor beta chain was sequenced during a study of blood T cells in healthy people across ages. In its sample, this clonotype was seen a few times. A J-beta primer mix and a sample-barcoded 5' primer were used in a second PCR of roughly 7 to 12 cycles. Each sample yielded at least 2.5 million CDR3-containing paired-end reads. TCRdb ran MiXCR on the 5' RACE reads and lists one entry per CDR3 protein. The table includes 1.5 million to 2 million distinct CDR3 sequences, around 40% detected once. Germline V gene lookup returns CDR1 SQVTM and CDR2 ANQGSEA. V lost 5 bases to trimming and J lost 5 bases, with 13 bases between them. The CDR3 consists of 13 residues.

The chain employs TRBV29-1 and TRBJ1-5, with no clear D. This TCR derives from a human donor in good health. The sample taken for sequencing was blood. CDR3 nucleotide sequence: TGCAGCGTTTCCGACCATGCACATCAGCCCCAGCATTTT. This encodes CSVSDHAHQPQHF.